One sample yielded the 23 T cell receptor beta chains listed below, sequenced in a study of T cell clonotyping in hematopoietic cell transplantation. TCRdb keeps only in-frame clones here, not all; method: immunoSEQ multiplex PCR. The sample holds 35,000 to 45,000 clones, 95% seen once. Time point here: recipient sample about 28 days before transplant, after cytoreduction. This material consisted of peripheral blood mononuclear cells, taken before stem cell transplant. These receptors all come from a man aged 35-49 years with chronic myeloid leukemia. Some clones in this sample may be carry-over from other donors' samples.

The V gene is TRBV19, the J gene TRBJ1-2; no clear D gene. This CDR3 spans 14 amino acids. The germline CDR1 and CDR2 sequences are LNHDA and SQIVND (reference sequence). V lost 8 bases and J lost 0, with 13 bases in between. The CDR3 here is CASWIGQSNYGYTF. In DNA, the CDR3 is TGTGCCAGTTGGATTGGGCAGTCTAACTATGGCTACACCTTC.

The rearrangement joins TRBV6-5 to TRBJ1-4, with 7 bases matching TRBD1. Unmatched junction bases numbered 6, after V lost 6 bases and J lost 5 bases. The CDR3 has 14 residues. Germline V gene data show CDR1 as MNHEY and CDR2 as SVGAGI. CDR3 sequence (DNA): TGTGCCAGCAGACCCGGACAGGTCAATGAAAAACTGTTTTTT. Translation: CASRPGQVNEKLFF.

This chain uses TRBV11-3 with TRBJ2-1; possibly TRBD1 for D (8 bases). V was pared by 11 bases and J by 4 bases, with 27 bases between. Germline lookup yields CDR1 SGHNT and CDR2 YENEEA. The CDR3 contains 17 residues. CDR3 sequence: CAVQRGGVGDRYNEQFF. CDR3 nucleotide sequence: TGTGCCGTCCAAAGAGGGGGGGTCGGGGACAGGTACAATGAGCAGTTCTTC.

CDR3 bases: TGTGCCAGCAGTTACTCGGGACAGATCTACAATGAGCAGTTCTTC. It codes for CASSYSGQIYNEQFF. The chain joins TRBV6-5 to TRBJ2-1; 7 bases are shared with TRBD1. This CDR3 is built from 15 residues. CDR1 and CDR2 from the germline V gene are MNHEY and SVGAGI. Unmatched junction bases numbered 2, after V lost 0 bases and J lost 3 bases.

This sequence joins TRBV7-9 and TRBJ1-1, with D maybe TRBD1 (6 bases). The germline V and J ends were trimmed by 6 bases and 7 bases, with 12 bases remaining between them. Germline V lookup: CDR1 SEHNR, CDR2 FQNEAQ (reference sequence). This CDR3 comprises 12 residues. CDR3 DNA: TGTGCCAGCAGTTTAAGGGGGAGTGAAGCTTTCTTT. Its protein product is CASSLRGSEAFF.

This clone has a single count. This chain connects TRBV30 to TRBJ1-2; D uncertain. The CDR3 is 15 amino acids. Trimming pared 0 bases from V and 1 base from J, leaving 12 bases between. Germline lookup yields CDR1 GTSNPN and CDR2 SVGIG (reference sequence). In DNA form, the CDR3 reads TGTGCCTGGAGTGTTTTCGTTAACAGTAACTATGGCTACACCTTC. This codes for CAWSVFVNSNYGYTF.

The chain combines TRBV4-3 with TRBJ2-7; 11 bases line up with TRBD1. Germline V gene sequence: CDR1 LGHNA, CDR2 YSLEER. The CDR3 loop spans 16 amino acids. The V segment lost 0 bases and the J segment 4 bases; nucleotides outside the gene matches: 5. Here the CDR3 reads CASSQDRTGGSYEQYF. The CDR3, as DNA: TGCGCCAGCAGCCAAGACCGGACAGGGGGCTCATACGAGCAGTACTTC.

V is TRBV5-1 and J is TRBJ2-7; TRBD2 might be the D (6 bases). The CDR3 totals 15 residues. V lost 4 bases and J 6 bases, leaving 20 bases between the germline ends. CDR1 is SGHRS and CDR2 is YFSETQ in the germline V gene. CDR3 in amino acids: CASSPKWDGGFEQYF. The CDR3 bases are TGCGCCAGCAGCCCGAAATGGGACGGAGGGTTCGAGCAGTACTTC.

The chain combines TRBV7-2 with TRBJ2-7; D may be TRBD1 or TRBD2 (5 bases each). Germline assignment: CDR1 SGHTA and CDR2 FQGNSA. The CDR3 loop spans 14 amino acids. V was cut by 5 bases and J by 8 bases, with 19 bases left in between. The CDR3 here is CASSPGAAWEKQYF. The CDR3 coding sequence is TGTGCCAGCAGCCCCGGGGCAGCTTGGGAAAAGCAGTACTTC.

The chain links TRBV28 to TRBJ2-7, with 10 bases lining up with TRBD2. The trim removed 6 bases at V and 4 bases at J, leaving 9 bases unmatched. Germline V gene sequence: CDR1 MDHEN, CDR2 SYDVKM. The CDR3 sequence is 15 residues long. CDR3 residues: CASSSSGGQRYEQYF. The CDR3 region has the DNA TGTGCCAGCAGCTCTAGCGGGGGCCAAAGATACGAGCAGTACTTC.

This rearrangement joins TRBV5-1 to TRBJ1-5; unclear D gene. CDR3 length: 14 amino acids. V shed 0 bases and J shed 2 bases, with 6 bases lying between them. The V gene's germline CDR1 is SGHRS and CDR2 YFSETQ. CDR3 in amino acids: CASSLVGGNQPQHF. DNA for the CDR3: TGCGCCAGCAGCTTGGTCGGGGGCAATCAGCCCCAGCATTTT.

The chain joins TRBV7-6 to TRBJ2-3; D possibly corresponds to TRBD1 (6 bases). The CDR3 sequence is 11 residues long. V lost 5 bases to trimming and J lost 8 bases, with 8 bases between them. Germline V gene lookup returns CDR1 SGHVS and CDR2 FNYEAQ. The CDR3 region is CASSEQGTQYF. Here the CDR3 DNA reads TGTGCCAGCAGCGAACAGGGTACGCAGTATTTT.

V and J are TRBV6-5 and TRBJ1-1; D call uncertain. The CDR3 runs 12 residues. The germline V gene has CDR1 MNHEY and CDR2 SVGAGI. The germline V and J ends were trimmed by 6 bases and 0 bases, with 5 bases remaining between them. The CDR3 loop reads CASRKMNTEAFF. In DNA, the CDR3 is TGTGCCAGCAGGAAGATGAACACTGAAGCTTTCTTT.

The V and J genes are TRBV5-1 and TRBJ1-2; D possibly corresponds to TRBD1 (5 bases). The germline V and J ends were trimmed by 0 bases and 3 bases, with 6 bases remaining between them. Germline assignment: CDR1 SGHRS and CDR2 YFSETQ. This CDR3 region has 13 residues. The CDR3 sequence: CASSLGGDYGYTF. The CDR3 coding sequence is TGCGCCAGCAGCTTGGGGGGGGACTATGGCTACACCTTC.

The chain's CDR3 is CASSVGGGATGGNTIYF. The CDR3 DNA reads TGTGCCAGCAGCGTAGGCGGGGGAGCGACGGGGGGAAACACCATATATTTT. The chain has TRBV9 and TRBJ1-3, with a tentative D call TRBD1 (5 bases). CDR1 is SGDLS, CDR2 YYNGEE, per germline. The CDR3 is made up of 17 amino acids. V dropped 0 bases and J dropped 4 bases, with 17 bases sitting between them.

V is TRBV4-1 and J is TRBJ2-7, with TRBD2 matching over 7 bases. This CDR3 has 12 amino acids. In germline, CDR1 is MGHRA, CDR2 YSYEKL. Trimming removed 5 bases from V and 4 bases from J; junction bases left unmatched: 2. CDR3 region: CASSGGVYEQYF. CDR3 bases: TGCGCCAGCAGCGGGGGGGTGTACGAGCAGTACTTC.

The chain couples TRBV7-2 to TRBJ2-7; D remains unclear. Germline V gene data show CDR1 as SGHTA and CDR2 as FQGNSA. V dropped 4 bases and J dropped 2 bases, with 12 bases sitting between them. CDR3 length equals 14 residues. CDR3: CASSSSPGPYEQYF. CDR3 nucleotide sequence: TGTGCCAGCAGCTCCTCCCCGGGTCCCTACGAGCAGTACTTC.

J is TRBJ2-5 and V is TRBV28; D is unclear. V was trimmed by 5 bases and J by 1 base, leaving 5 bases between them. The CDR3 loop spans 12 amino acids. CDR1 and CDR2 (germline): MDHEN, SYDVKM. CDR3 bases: TGTGCCAGCAGTCCCCTCCAAGAGACCCAGTACTTC. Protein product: CASSPLQETQYF.

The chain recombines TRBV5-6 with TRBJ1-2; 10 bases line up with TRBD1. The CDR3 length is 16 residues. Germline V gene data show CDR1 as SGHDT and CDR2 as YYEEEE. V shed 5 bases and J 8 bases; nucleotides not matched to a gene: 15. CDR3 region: CASREAGTGVFGGYTF. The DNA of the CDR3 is TGTGCCAGCAGAGAAGCCGGGACAGGGGTTTTCGGAGGCTACACCTTC.

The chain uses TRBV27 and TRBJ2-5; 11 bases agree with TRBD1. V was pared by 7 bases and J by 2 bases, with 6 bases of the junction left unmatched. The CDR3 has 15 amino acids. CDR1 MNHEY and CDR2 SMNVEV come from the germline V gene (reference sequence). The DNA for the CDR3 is TGTGCCAGCACCCGGACAGGGGGCGGGCAAGAGACCCAGTACTTC. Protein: CASTRTGGGQETQYF.

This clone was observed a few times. In DNA, the CDR3 is TGTGCCAGCAGCCGACAGGGGGCGGACACTGAAGCTTTCTTT. Translation gives CASSRQGADTEAFF. The V gene is TRBV4-2, the J gene TRBJ1-1; TRBD1 aligns across 10 bases. The CDR3 loop spans 14 amino acids. The V and J ends lost 4 bases and 3 bases, in that order; junction bases with no gene match: 2. Germline lookup yields CDR1 LGHNA and CDR2 YNFKEQ.

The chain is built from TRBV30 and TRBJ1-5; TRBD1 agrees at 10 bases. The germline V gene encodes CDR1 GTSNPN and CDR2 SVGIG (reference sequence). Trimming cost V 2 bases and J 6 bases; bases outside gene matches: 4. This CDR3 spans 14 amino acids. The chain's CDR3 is CAWSKDRGSQPQHF. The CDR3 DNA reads TGTGCCTGGAGTAAGGACAGGGGGAGTCAGCCCCAGCATTTT. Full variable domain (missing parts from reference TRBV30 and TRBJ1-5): SQTIHQWPATLVQPVGSPLSLECTVEGTSNPNLYWYRQAAGRGLQLLFYSVGIGQISSEVPQNLSASRPQDRQFILSSKKLLLSDSGFYLCAWSKDRGSQPQHFGDGTRLSIL.

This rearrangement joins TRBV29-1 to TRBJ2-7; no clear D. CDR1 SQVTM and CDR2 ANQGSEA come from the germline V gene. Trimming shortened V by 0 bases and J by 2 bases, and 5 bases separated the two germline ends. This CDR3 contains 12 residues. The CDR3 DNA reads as TGCAGCGTTGAAGATAGAGCCTACGAGCAGTACTTC. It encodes CSVEDRAYEQYF.